This T cell receptor (beta chain) was captured in a study of response to subunit inactivated influenza vaccine. Findings of the study overall: Each seasonal flu vaccination may recruit only limited new T cells, authors suggested.

Many counts were recorded for this clonotype. The antigen remains unidentified. The CDR3 runs to 14 residues. Trimming shortened V by 5 bases and J by 4 bases, and 12 bases separated the two germline ends. TCRdb re-analysed the RT-PCR reads in MiXCR, keeping a single row per CDR3 protein. The sample contains around 790,000 distinct CDR3 sequences, around 20% of which appear only once. This specimen was PBMCs from blood, taken 4 to 6 days after vaccination. The chain carries TRBV12-3 or TRBV12-4 and TRBJ1-5, with no clear D. The sequence was collected from a man aged 50-59 years who received an inactivated influenza vaccine. Written as DNA, the CDR3 is TGTGCCAGCAGTAACGGACGGGAAAATCAGCCCCAGCATTTT. It yields the protein CASSNGRENQPQHF.